This note documents a single T cell receptor beta chain sequence. The source of the sample is a study of T cells after yellow fever vaccination. One entry per CDR3 protein results from TCRdb running MiXCR on the 5' RACE reads. The table includes some 350,000 distinct CDR3 sequences, around 4.1% detected once. V was trimmed by 1 base and J by 1 base, leaving 13 bases between them. The CDR3 is 16 amino acids. Germline assignment: CDR1 LGHNA and CDR2 YNFKEQ. This sequence joins TRBV4-2 and TRBJ2-5; D is ambiguous. This clonotype was sampled from a man aged 18 to 30 who received the YFV17D yellow fever vaccine. The sequenced sample was PBMCs, obtained 5 days after the yellow fever booster vaccination. This chain's CDR3 is CASSQGGGWGQETQYF. The DNA for the CDR3 is TGTGCCAGCAGCCAAGGGGGTGGGTGGGGCCAAGAGACCCAGTACTTC.